These 24 T cell receptor beta chains originate from one sample sequenced in a study of neoadjuvant anti-PD-1 for oral cavity cancer. Libraries were prepared by immunoSEQ multiplex PCR; TCRdb keeps only in-frame clonotypes and omits some of them. Of more than 9,500 clones detected, around 70% appear once; the ten largest clones hold around 2.6%. The time point here: after neoadjuvant nivolumab, at surgical resection. The sample here was PBMCs, taken after nivolumab (anti-PD-1) treatment. The receptors here all came from a person aged 35-80 years with oral cavity squamous cell carcinoma.

The rearrangement links TRBV29-1 to TRBJ2-2; the D gene could be TRBD1 or TRBD2 (5 bases each). Per germline, CDR1 SQVTM and CDR2 ANQGSEA. Trimming pared 6 bases from V and 6 bases from J, leaving 8 bases between. This CDR3 comprises 11 residues. CDR3 in amino acids: CSVGDAGELFF. CDR3 DNA: TGCAGCGTAGGGGACGCCGGGGAGCTGTTTTTT.

CDR3 sequence (DNA): TGCGCCAGCAGCTCGATGCAGGGGGCGGCCGGGGAGCTGTTTTTT. Protein: CASSSMQGAAGELFF. The V call is TRBV5-1, the J call TRBJ2-2; 8 bases match TRBD1. This CDR3 has 15 amino acids. The V gene end was trimmed by 3 bases and the J gene end by 6 bases; junction bases not matched to a gene: 7. Germline CDR1 and CDR2: SGHRS and YFSETQ.

This rearrangement joins TRBV30 to TRBJ1-5, with D possibly TRBD1 on 5 matching bases. The V gene's germline CDR1 is GTSNPN and CDR2 SVGIG (reference sequence). Trimming took 1 base from V and 7 from J, leaving 11 bases between them. CDR3 size: 13 residues. The CDR3 reads CAWSAREDQPQHF. DNA of the CDR3: TGTGCCTGGAGTGCCAGGGAAGACCAGCCCCAGCATTTT.

The chain joins TRBV6-5 to TRBJ1-1, with D unclear. Germline V CDR1 and CDR2: MNHEY, SVGAGI. Trimming removed 6 bases from V and 6 bases from J, with 11 bases in between. The CDR3 consists of 12 residues. DNA for the CDR3: TGTGCCAGCAGCGGAGGGTGGGCTGAAGCTTTCTTT. Its translation is CASSGGWAEAFF.

CDR3 in amino acids: CASSPGTSRETQYF. The CDR3, as DNA: TGTGCCAGCAGTCCTGGGACTAGCCGGGAGACCCAGTACTTC. V gene TRBV6-5 combines with J gene TRBJ2-5; the match to TRBD2 covers 9 bases. With 5 bases clipped from V and 5 bases from J, the junction kept 6 bases outside the gene matches. The length of the CDR3 is 14 residues. Germline CDR1 and CDR2: MNHEY and SVGAGI.

This clone was seen only a few times. The V call is TRBV28, the J call TRBJ1-5; D not certain. From germline, CDR1 is MDHEN and CDR2 SYDVKM. This CDR3 has 11 residues. As DNA, the CDR3 is TGTGGAGCCGGTTCGGACCAGCCCCAGCATTTT. Its translation is CGAGSDQPQHF.

V usage is TRBV5-8 and J usage is TRBJ2-7, with D uncertain. CDR1 is SGHTS, CDR2 YDEGEE, per germline. The CDR3 is 13 residues long. V was pared by 0 bases and J by 1 base, with 5 bases between. The DNA of the CDR3 is TGTGCCAGCAGCTTGGACCGATCCTACGAGCAGTACTTC. Amino acid sequence: CASSLDRSYEQYF. The entire variable domain, with the rest obtained from reference TRBV5-8 and TRBJ2-7, is as follows: EAGVTQSPTHLIKTRGQQATLRCSPISGHTSVYWYQQALGLGLQFLLWYDEGEERNRGNFPPRFSGRQFPNYSSELNVNALELEDSALYLCASSLDRSYEQYFGPGTRLTVT.

V and J are TRBV27 and TRBJ2-5; D is uncertain. The CDR3 runs to 14 residues. Per germline, CDR1 MNHEY and CDR2 SMNVEV (reference sequence). With 3 bases removed from V and 5 bases from J, the gap between germline ends came to 13 bases. The CDR3 region is CASSFRSTGETQYF. The CDR3 bases are TGTGCCAGCAGTTTTCGGTCGACGGGTGAGACCCAGTACTTC.

The V and J genes are TRBV7-8 and TRBJ1-2; D perhaps matches TRBD1 (6 bases). V lost 3 bases and J lost 8, with 19 bases in between. From germline, CDR1 is SGHVS and CDR2 FQNEAQ. The CDR3 contains 15 residues. The CDR3 DNA reads as TGTGCCAGCAGCTTCAGGGCACAGGGAGTGAAGGGCTACACCTTC. It encodes CASSFRAQGVKGYTF.

The rearrangement joins TRBV7-9 to TRBJ1-5; D unclear. In germline, CDR1 is SEHNR, CDR2 FQNEAQ (reference sequence). The CDR3 contains 12 residues. Trimming left V 5 bases short and J 4 bases short, with 6 bases between. Here the CDR3 reads CASSNINQPQHF. For the CDR3, the DNA is TGTGCCAGCAGCAATATTAATCAGCCCCAGCATTTT.

In DNA, the CDR3 is TGTGCCTGGACCCTTAGCACAGATACGCAGTATTTT. Encoded protein: CAWTLSTDTQYF. J is TRBJ2-3 and V is TRBV30; D remains ambiguous. The CDR3 contains 12 residues. Germline V gene lookup returns CDR1 GTSNPN and CDR2 SVGIG (reference sequence). The ends were cut back, 4 bases at V and 0 bases at J, with 5 bases in the middle.

The chain carries TRBV2 and TRBJ2-3; TRBD2 matches 11 bases. CDR3 size: 15 residues. Germline V gene data show CDR1 as SNHLY and CDR2 as FYNNEI. V lost 0 bases and J lost 4; bases outside the gene matches: 0. CDR3 nucleotide sequence: TGTGCCAGCAGTGAAGCGACTAGCGGGGCAGATACGCAGTATTTT. Amino acids: CASSEATSGADTQYF.

The chain joins TRBV2 to TRBJ2-1; D may correspond to TRBD1 or TRBD2 (5 bases each). The V gene's germline CDR1 is SNHLY and CDR2 FYNNEI. CDR3 size: 13 residues. Trimming stripped 5 bases from V and 10 bases from J, with 15 bases between. In DNA, the CDR3 is TGTGCCAGCAGTAGGGACCTTCACACGGAGCAGTTCTTC. This translates into CASSRDLHTEQFF. Full variable domain (remainder filled in from reference TRBV2 and TRBJ2-1): EPEVTQTPSHQVTQMGQEVILRCVPISNHLYFYWYRQILGQKVEFLVSFYNNEISEKSEIFDDQFSVERPDGSNFTLKIRSTKLEDSAMYFCASSRDLHTEQFFGPGTRLTVL.

J is TRBJ2-7 and V is TRBV27; 9 bases line up with TRBD2. Germline values: CDR1 MNHEY, CDR2 SMNVEV (reference sequence). CDR3 size: 14 residues. V shed 9 bases, J shed 6 bases, and the junction held 12 bases outside the gene matches. DNA of the CDR3: TGTGCCAGTAATACGGGGCTAGCGGGGACCGAGCAGTACTTC. Translated, it gives CASNTGLAGTEQYF.

The gene calls are TRBV30 and TRBJ1-2; TRBD1 matches at 9 bases. The ends lost 2 bases at V and 7 bases at J; junction bases unmatched: 2. Looked up from germline, CDR1 is GTSNPN and CDR2 is SVGIG (reference sequence). CDR3 size: 12 residues. CDR3 residues: CAWSTGGVGYTF. CDR3 DNA sequence: TGTGCCTGGAGTACAGGGGGCGTTGGCTACACCTTC.

This clone was counted a few times. V usage is TRBV4-1 and J usage is TRBJ2-1; 10 bases are shared with TRBD2. The CDR3 sequence is 15 residues long. V lost 4 bases and J lost 8; bases outside the gene matches: 8. Per germline, CDR1 MGHRA and CDR2 YSYEKL. This CDR3 reads CASSPAGGPIYEQFF. The CDR3 coding sequence is TGCGCCAGCAGCCCAGCGGGAGGGCCAATTTATGAGCAGTTCTTC.

The rearrangement uses TRBV19 and TRBJ1-2; 9 bases fit TRBD1. J gave up 5 bases and V 6 bases, and 7 bases lay outside the gene matches. Per the germline V gene, CDR1 is LNHDA and CDR2 is SQIVND (reference sequence). The CDR3 extends over 14 amino acids. This CDR3 reads CASRDRDRVYGYTF. CDR3 in DNA: TGTGCCAGTAGGGACCGGGACAGGGTTTATGGCTACACCTTC.

The chain combines TRBV9 with TRBJ2-1; TRBD2 matches 10 bases. This CDR3 comprises 18 residues. Germline V CDR1 and CDR2: SGDLS, YYNGEE. J gave up 9 bases and V 3 bases, and 18 bases lay outside the gene matches. The DNA for the CDR3 is TGTGCCAGCAGCGCCCTAGCTACTCTAGCGGGAGACCACAGTGAGCAGTTCTTC. Its translation is CASSALATLAGDHSEQFF.

The chain recombines TRBV7-2 with TRBJ1-5; TRBD1 might be the D (6 bases). Germline V gives CDR1 SGHTA, CDR2 FQGNSA. The CDR3 has 16 residues. V lost 5 bases and J lost 0, with 14 bases in between. CDR3 residues: CASSPGQPYSNQPQHF. DNA of the CDR3: TGTGCCAGCAGCCCAGGACAGCCCTATAGCAATCAGCCCCAGCATTTT. Full variable domain (missing parts from reference TRBV7-2 and TRBJ1-5): GAGVSQSPSNKVTEKGKDVELRCDPISGHTALYWYRQSLGQGLEFLIYFQGNSAPDKSGLPSDRFSAERTGGSVSTLTIQRTQQEDSAVYLCASSPGQPYSNQPQHFGDGTRLSIL.

The chain links TRBV7-6 to TRBJ1-1; D call uncertain. This CDR3 has 18 residues. Trimming cost V 0 bases and J 0 bases, with 17 bases left between them. Germline-derived CDR1 and CDR2 are SGHVS and FNYEAQ. CDR3 bases: TGTGCCAGCAGCTTAGCGCTAACGAGACGGGGTTTGAACACTGAAGCTTTCTTT. Translated, it gives CASSLALTRRGLNTEAFF.

This clone was counted between two and nine times. The rearrangement uses TRBV9 and TRBJ1-2; a weak D match, TRBD1 (6 bases). This CDR3 spans 13 amino acids. V was clipped by 3 bases and J by 6 bases, with 12 bases between them. Germline V gene data show CDR1 as SGDLS and CDR2 as YYNGEE. The CDR3, as DNA: TGTGCCAGCAGCGCGTCTCGGACAGATGGCTACACCTTC. Its protein is CASSASRTDGYTF.

The chain couples TRBV27 to TRBJ2-4; maybe TRBD2 (6 bases). Germline-derived CDR1 and CDR2 are MNHEY and SMNVEV (reference sequence). Trimming took 0 bases from V and 6 from J, leaving 9 bases between them. This CDR3 has 14 amino acids. CDR3 region: CASSLSGLLNIQYF. The DNA for the CDR3 is TGTGCCAGCAGTTTATCGGGACTCTTAAACATTCAGTACTTC.

The J gene is TRBJ1-4, the V gene TRBV5-6; D possibly corresponds to TRBD1 (5 bases). V was trimmed by 4 bases and J by 0 bases, leaving 13 bases between them. The CDR3 covers 16 residues. Germline loops: CDR1 SGHDT, CDR2 YYEEEE. CDR3 sequence (DNA): TGTGCCAGCAGCACCTACAGGACGGCAACTAATGAAAAACTGTTTTTT. It codes for CASSTYRTATNEKLFF.

The chain recombines TRBV15 with TRBJ2-5; D possibly corresponds to TRBD2 (7 bases). V was pared by 0 bases and J by 5 bases, with 13 bases between. CDR3 length: 15 amino acids. Germline V gene lookup returns CDR1 LNHNV and CDR2 YYDKDF (reference sequence). CDR3 DNA: TGTGCCACCAGCAGAGAAGGGGGGGTATGGGAGACCCAGTACTTC. Its protein product is CATSREGGVWETQYF.